This note documents a single T cell receptor beta chain sequence. Its antigen is undetermined. Expressed TCRB transcripts got sequenced, as all isolated RNA was reverse transcribed. Produced via immunoSEQ multiplex PCR; TCRdb's table is partial and in-frame only. The table includes under 450,000 clones, approximately 15% detected once. Sorted CD4+ subsets: naive, central memory, regulatory, stem cell-like memory (CD45RO/CCR7/CD25/CD127/CD95/CD27 panel). CDR3 length: 16 residues. Trimming removed 6 bases from V and 3 bases from J; junction bases left unmatched: 8. Germline V lookup: CDR1 MGHRA, CDR2 YSYEKL. This sample is drawn from a study of beta chain features in type 1 diabetes. Study-level information: Healthy donors resembled patients in age, gender and cell yields.

Study-wide results and limits: Moderately but significantly shorter TCRB CDR3s were found in Type 1 diabetes patients in all four CD4+ subsets.

What was sequenced was naive CD4+ T cells from blood. The gene calls are TRBV4-1 and TRBJ2-1; TRBD2 agrees at 10 bases. This clonotype was sampled from a young man in good health. CDR3 region: CASSSYTSGVYNEQFF. The CDR3 DNA is TGCGCCAGCAGTTCCTATACTAGCGGGGTCTACAATGAGCAGTTCTTC.